These T cell receptor beta chains were read from a single sample in a study of regulatory and conventional T cells in RAG deficiency. Using immunoSEQ multiplex PCR, the repertoire was profiled, and TCRdb retains in-frame clones only, with some absent. The table lists about 9,500 clones, about 90% of them singletons. These records were also assigned to another study, of regulatory T cells.

Specimen: Tregs sorted from blood. The origin of the receptors is a human donor in good health. The CDR3 runs from the conserved cysteine through the conserved F or W. Each record gives: clone size, V gene, J gene, D gene, CDR3 DNA, CDR3 protein. A D gene is named only where the DNA matches it firmly. Size is stated for part of the rows, as once, few or many counts, or as a class when the clone is expanded.

clone_size: .
v_call: TRBV28
j_call: TRBJ2-1
d_call: .
cdr3_nt: TGTGCCAGCAGTTTATCCCTTAAAGAGCAGTTCTTC
cdr3_aa: CASSLSLKEQFF

clone_size: .
v_call: TRBV5-6
j_call: TRBJ1-1
d_call: .
cdr3_nt: TGTGCCAGCAGCTCGGCGGGCAGGCTAATCGGGGGTCTCACTGAAGCTTTCTTT
cdr3_aa: CASSSAGRLIGGLTEAFF

clone_size: .
v_call: TRBV7-2
j_call: TRBJ2-3
d_call: .
cdr3_nt: TGTGCCAGCAGCTCTCGGATCTCCCGGGGCACAGATACGCAGTATTTT
cdr3_aa: CASSSRISRGTDTQYF

clone_size: .
v_call: TRBV6-5
j_call: TRBJ2-1
d_call: .
cdr3_nt: TGTGCCAGCAGTTACGACCTTACAGGATACAATGAGCAGTTCTTC
cdr3_aa: CASSYDLTGYNEQFF

clone_size: .
v_call: TRBV5-1
j_call: TRBJ2-5
d_call: .
cdr3_nt: TGCGCCAGCAGCTCAGGGTCCCGCGGCGAGACCCAGTACTTC
cdr3_aa: CASSSGSRGETQYF

clone_size: .
v_call: TRBV15
j_call: TRBJ2-4
d_call: TRBD1
cdr3_nt: TGTGCCACCAGCAGGGGACAGGGGCTTTTGGAGAACATTCAGTACTTC
cdr3_aa: CATSRGQGLLENIQYF

clone_size: .
v_call: TRBV5-1
j_call: TRBJ2-6
d_call: TRBD1
cdr3_nt: TGCGCCAGCAGCTCCCAGGGGGCCGGGGCCAACGTCCTGACTTTC
cdr3_aa: CASSSQGAGANVLTF

clone_size: .
v_call: TRBV5-1
j_call: TRBJ1-1
d_call: TRBD1
cdr3_nt: TGCGCCACCAGGACAGGGGGGAACACTGAAGCTTTCTTT
cdr3_aa: CATRTGGNTEAFF

clone_size: .
v_call: TRBV15
j_call: TRBJ2-7
d_call: TRBD1
cdr3_nt: TGTGCCACCAGCAGAGATACCCAGGACAGGGGTTTAGCTTACGAGCAGTACTTC
cdr3_aa: CATSRDTQDRGLAYEQYF

clone_size: .
v_call: TRBV6-5
j_call: TRBJ2-6
d_call: .
cdr3_nt: TGTGCCAGCAACGCCCGGGGCTCTGGGGCCAACGTCCTGACTTTC
cdr3_aa: CASNARGSGANVLTF

clone_size: .
v_call: TRBV25-1
j_call: TRBJ1-1
d_call: TRBD1
cdr3_nt: TGTGCCAGCAGTGGAACAGGGGTCACTGAAGCTTTCTTT
cdr3_aa: CASSGTGVTEAFF

clone_size: .
v_call: TRBV7-8
j_call: TRBJ2-1
d_call: .
cdr3_nt: TGTGCCAGCAGCGATTTGGCAAACTCCTACAATGAGCAGTTCTTC
cdr3_aa: CASSDLANSYNEQFF

clone_size: .
v_call: TRBV7-8
j_call: TRBJ1-5
d_call: .
cdr3_nt: TGTGCCAGCAGCTTAGGTGGAGGAGGGAGGGAGCCCCAGCATTTT
cdr3_aa: CASSLGGGGREPQHF

clone_size: .
v_call: TRBV6-1
j_call: TRBJ2-7
d_call: .
cdr3_nt: TGTGCCAGCAGTCCAGACCCCTTACGGGAGCAGTACTTC
cdr3_aa: CASSPDPLREQYF

clone_size: .
v_call: TRBV30
j_call: TRBJ2-7
d_call: .
cdr3_nt: TGTGCCTGGAGGGTTCGGGGATCTTACGAGCAGTACTTC
cdr3_aa: CAWRVRGSYEQYF

clone_size: few
v_call: TRBV28
j_call: TRBJ1-2
d_call: .
cdr3_nt: TGTGCCAGCAGTTTAAGGGGGATTAACTATGGCTACACCTTC
cdr3_aa: CASSLRGINYGYTF

clone_size: .
v_call: TRBV15
j_call: TRBJ1-2
d_call: .
cdr3_nt: TGTGCCACCAGCCGTAGACGGGACGGCTATGGCTACACCTTC
cdr3_aa: CATSRRRDGYGYTF

clone_size: .
v_call: TRBV6-1
j_call: TRBJ1-2
d_call: .
cdr3_nt: TGTGCCTACTCGGCCCCGTCTTATGGCTACACCTTC
cdr3_aa: CAYSAPSYGYTF

clone_size: .
v_call: TRBV5-4
j_call: TRBJ2-1
d_call: TRBD2
cdr3_nt: TGTGCCAGCAGCTTTAGGGTAGCGGGGGGGTACAATGAGCAGTTCTTC
cdr3_aa: CASSFRVAGGYNEQFF

clone_size: .
v_call: TRBV7-9
j_call: TRBJ2-5
d_call: .
cdr3_nt: TGTGCCAGCAGCATCAGGGGTAGAGGAGAGACCCAGTACTTC
cdr3_aa: CASSIRGRGETQYF

clone_size: .
v_call: TRBV6-1
j_call: TRBJ2-2
d_call: .
cdr3_nt: TGTGCCAGCAGTGGGCCTACGAACACCGGGGAGCTGTTTTTT
cdr3_aa: CASSGPTNTGELFF

clone_size: .
v_call: TRBV28
j_call: TRBJ1-1
d_call: .
cdr3_nt: TGTGCCAGCAGTTTATCAGGGAACACTGAAGCTTTCTTT
cdr3_aa: CASSLSGNTEAFF

clone_size: .
v_call: TRBV5-1
j_call: TRBJ1-6
d_call: .
cdr3_nt: TGCGCCAGCAGCTTCGGAACGGGTTCACCCCTCCACTTT
cdr3_aa: CASSFGTGSPLHF

clone_size: .
v_call: TRBV5-8
j_call: TRBJ1-1
d_call: .
cdr3_nt: TGTGCCAGCAGCTTAGGACGGGGTGAAGCTTTCTTT
cdr3_aa: CASSLGRGEAFF

clone_size: .
v_call: TRBV5-4
j_call: TRBJ1-1
d_call: .
cdr3_nt: TGTGCCAGCAGCTCCCTCGACAACGATTTGAGTCCTTTCTTT
cdr3_aa: CASSSLDNDLSPFF

clone_size: .
v_call: TRBV11-3
j_call: TRBJ1-2
d_call: .
cdr3_nt: TGTGCCAGCAGTAGTAATAACTATGGCTACACCTTC
cdr3_aa: CASSSNNYGYTF

clone_size: .
v_call: TRBV30
j_call: TRBJ2-5
d_call: .
cdr3_nt: TGTGCCTGGAGTCTAGGGGGAGGGATAGAGACCCAGTACTTC
cdr3_aa: CAWSLGGGIETQYF

clone_size: .
v_call: TRBV10-3
j_call: TRBJ1-2
d_call: .
cdr3_nt: TGTGCCATCAGTGAGTATCAGGGCTTGATGTATGGCTACACCTTC
cdr3_aa: CAISEYQGLMYGYTF